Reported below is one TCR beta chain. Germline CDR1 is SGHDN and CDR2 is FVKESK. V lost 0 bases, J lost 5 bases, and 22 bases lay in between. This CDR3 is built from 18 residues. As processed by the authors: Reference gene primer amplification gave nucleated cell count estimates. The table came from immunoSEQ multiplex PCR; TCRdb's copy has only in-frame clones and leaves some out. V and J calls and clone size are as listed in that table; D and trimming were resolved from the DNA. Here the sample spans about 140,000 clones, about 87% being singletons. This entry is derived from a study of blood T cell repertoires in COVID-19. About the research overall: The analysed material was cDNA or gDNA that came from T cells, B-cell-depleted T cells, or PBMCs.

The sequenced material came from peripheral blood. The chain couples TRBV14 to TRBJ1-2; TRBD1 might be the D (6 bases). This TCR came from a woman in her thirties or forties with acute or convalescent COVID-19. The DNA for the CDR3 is TGTGCCAGCAGCCAAGAACCCACACCGGGACACCTTTTGTATGGCTACACCTTC. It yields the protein CASSQEPTPGHLLYGYTF. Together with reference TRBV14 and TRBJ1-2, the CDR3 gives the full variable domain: EAGVTQFPSHSVIEKGQTVTLRCDPISGHDNLYWYRRVMGKEIKFLLHFVKESKQDESGMPNNRFLAERTGGTYSTLKVQPAELEDSGVYFCASSQEPTPGHLLYGYTFGSGTRLTVV.